The 6 T cell receptor beta chains in this list originate from one sample, sequenced in a study of radiotherapy plus CTLA-4 blockade in lung cancer. Produced via immunoSEQ multiplex PCR; TCRdb's table is partial and in-frame only. This table has roughly 55,000 clones, around 74% appearing once. The sequencing here drew on peripheral blood, taken from a patient treated with radiotherapy plus ipilimumab. The receptors were gathered from a human donor with non-small cell lung cancer whose response to radiotherapy plus ipilimumab could not be evaluated.

This sequence joins TRBV11-2 and TRBJ1-2; tentative D call: TRBD1 (5 bases). CDR1 is SGHAT and CDR2 is FQNNGV in the germline V gene. This CDR3 has 13 residues. Trimming pared 6 bases from V and 3 bases from J, leaving 11 bases between. The CDR3 nucleotides are TGTGCCAGCAGTAGTGGGGGGGACTATGGCTACACCTTC. This gives the protein CASSSGGDYGYTF.

The V gene is TRBV29-1, the J gene TRBJ1-1; D gene uncertain. The CDR3 is 12 amino acids. Per germline, CDR1 SQVTM and CDR2 ANQGSEA. Between the trimmed V and J ends, which lost 4 bases and 1 base, there was a span of 7 bases. The CDR3 bases are TGCAGCGTTGTACAGTGGAACACTGAAGCTTTCTTT. This encodes CSVVQWNTEAFF.

The rearrangement uses TRBV6-5 and TRBJ2-1; D is uncertain. The V gene lost 0 bases and the J gene lost 4 bases, with 7 bases spanning the gap. The CDR3 covers 14 residues. The germline V gene has CDR1 MNHEY and CDR2 SVGAGI. This chain's CDR3 is CASSYSGRYNEQFF. DNA for the CDR3: TGTGCCAGCAGTTACTCGGGCAGATACAATGAGCAGTTCTTC.

The chain employs TRBV18 and TRBJ1-1, with D unresolved. The CDR3 loop spans 15 amino acids. Trimming took 1 base from V and 4 from J, leaving 13 bases between them. CDR1 is KGHSH, CDR2 LQKENI, per germline. CDR3 in DNA: TGTGCCAGCTCACCACAACGGGAGGAGGGCACTGAAGCTTTCTTT. Amino acids: CASSPQREEGTEAFF.

V and J are TRBV27 and TRBJ2-1, with 14 bases matching TRBD2. This CDR3 is built from 17 residues. V gave up 0 bases and J gave up 7 bases; unmatched junction bases: 5. Germline assignment: CDR1 MNHEY and CDR2 SMNVEV (reference sequence). The CDR3 sequence is CASSLSSTSGRANEQFF. For the CDR3, the DNA is TGTGCCAGCAGTTTATCGTCGACTAGCGGGAGGGCTAATGAGCAGTTCTTC.

V is TRBV29-1 and J is TRBJ1-2; 8 bases line up with TRBD1. V shed 3 bases and J 6 bases; nucleotides not matched to a gene: 6. The CDR3 loop spans 13 amino acids. The germline V gene encodes CDR1 SQVTM and CDR2 ANQGSEA. CDR3 protein: CSVDRGREHGYTF. As DNA, the CDR3 is TGCAGCGTTGACAGGGGGCGAGAACATGGCTACACCTTC. Combining the CDR3 with reference TRBV29-1 and TRBJ1-2 gives the whole variable domain SAVISQKPSRDICQRGTSLTIQCQVDSQVTMMFWYRQQPGQSLTLIATANQGSEATYESGFVIDKFPISRPNLTFSTLTVSNMSPEDSSIYLCSVDRGREHGYTFGSGTRLTVV.